This entry is about one TCR beta chain. What it binds is unknown. The data were taken from a study of cytomegalovirus exposure and HLA in healthy donors. Study conclusions and caveats: Sequencing likely generated an artifact that appeared as a cluster of highly shared sequence variants.

Unmatched junction bases numbered 8, after V lost 5 bases and J lost 6 bases. Per germline, CDR1 SGHTA and CDR2 FQGNSA. This CDR3 contains 14 residues. With 60 Vbeta and 13 Jbeta primers, the PCR was carried out. Clones were read by immunoSEQ multiplex PCR, and TCRdb kept only the in-frame ones, dropping some. The sample includes around 97,000 clones, roughly two thirds of them seen just once. Source material: PBMCs. V gene TRBV7-2 combines with J gene TRBJ1-1; 8 bases agree with TRBD1. This TCR came from a man in his forties or fifties in good health and CMV-seronegative. The CDR3 is CASSPRDRGSEAFF. As DNA, the CDR3 is TGTGCCAGCAGCCCGAGAGACAGGGGCTCTGAAGCTTTCTTT.